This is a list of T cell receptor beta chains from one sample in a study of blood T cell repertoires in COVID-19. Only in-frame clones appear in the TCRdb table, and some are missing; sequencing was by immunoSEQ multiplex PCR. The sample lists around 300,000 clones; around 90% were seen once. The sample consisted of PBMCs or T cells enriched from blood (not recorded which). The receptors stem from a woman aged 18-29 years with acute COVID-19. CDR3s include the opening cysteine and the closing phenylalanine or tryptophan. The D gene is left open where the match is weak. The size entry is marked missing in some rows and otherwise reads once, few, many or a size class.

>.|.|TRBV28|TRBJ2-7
CASSSPRGSYF
TGTGCCAGCAGTTCCCCACGAGGCAGTTACTTC
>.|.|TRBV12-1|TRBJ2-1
CASTLPQRTRGFF
TGTGCCAGCACCCTCCCCCAGCGGACCCGTGGGTTCTTC
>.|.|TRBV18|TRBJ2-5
CASSPGAGPQETQYF
TGTGCCAGCTCACCGGGGGCAGGCCCCCAAGAGACCCAGTACTTC
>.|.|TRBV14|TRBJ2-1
CASSQDADSSYNEQFF
TGTGCCAGCAGCCAAGATGCGGACAGCTCCTACAATGAGCAGTTCTTC
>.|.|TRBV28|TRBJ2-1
CASTGLSNEQFF
TGTGCCAGCACAGGGCTCTCCAATGAGCAGTTCTTC
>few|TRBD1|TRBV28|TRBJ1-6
CASGLGTAKSSYNSPLHF
TGTGCCAGCGGTTTGGGGACAGCCAAGAGCTCCTATAATTCACCCCTCCACTTT
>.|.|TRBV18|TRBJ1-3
CASSPLSSTGNTIYF
TGTGCCAGCTCACCTTTATCCTCTACTGGAAACACCATATATTTT
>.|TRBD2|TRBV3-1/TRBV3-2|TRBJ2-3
CASSLTSGRALHTDTQYF
TGTGCCAGCAGCCTCACTAGCGGGAGGGCCCTGCACACAGATACGCAGTATTTT
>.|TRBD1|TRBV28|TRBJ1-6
CASSSARQGSSPLHF
TGTGCCAGCAGTTCCGCTCGACAGGGGAGCTCACCCCTCCACTTT
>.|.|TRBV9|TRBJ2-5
CASSFGGSGQETQYF
TGTGCCAGCAGCTTTGGCGGGTCGGGCCAAGAGACCCAGTACTTC
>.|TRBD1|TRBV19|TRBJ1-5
CASSIRGQATSQPQHF
TGTGCCAGTAGTATTCGAGGACAGGCTACTTCCCAGCCCCAGCATTTT
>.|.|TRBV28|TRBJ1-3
CASRASGNTIYF
TGTGCCAGCAGGGCCTCTGGAAACACCATATATTTT
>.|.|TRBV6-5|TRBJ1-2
CASSAGERPYGYTF
TGTGCCAGCAGCGCAGGGGAGAGGCCCTATGGCTACACCTTC
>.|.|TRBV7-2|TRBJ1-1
CASSFSWAPNTEAFF
TGTGCCAGCAGCTTCTCTTGGGCCCCGAACACTGAAGCTTTCTTT
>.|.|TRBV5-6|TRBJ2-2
CASSPGHLNTGELFF
TGTGCCAGCAGCCCGGGACACTTAAACACCGGGGAGCTGTTTTTT
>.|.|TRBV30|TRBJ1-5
CAWSRQSYSNQPQHF
TGTGCCTGGAGTAGACAGTCCTATAGCAATCAGCCCCAGCATTTT
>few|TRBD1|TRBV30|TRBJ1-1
CAWSPTKTGGFGNTEAFF
TGTGCCTGGAGTCCGACGAAGACAGGGGGCTTTGGGAACACTGAAGCTTTCTTT
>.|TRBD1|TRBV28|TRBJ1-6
CASKAGQALYNSPLHF
TGTGCCAGCAAAGCGGGACAGGCACTATATAATTCACCCCTCCACTTT
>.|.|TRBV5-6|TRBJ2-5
CASSPDIQETQYF
TGTGCCAGCAGCCCGGACATTCAAGAGACCCAGTACTTC
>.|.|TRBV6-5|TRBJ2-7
CASSYSPDSYEQYF
TGTGCCAGCAGTTACTCTCCGGACAGCTACGAGCAGTACTTC
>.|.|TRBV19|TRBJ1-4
CASRLQATNEKLFF
TGTGCCAGTAGGCTCCAGGCAACTAATGAAAAACTGTTTTTT
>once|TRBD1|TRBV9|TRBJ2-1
CASSAGQGGHNEQFF
TGTGCCAGCAGCGCAGGACAGGGGGGCCACAATGAGCAGTTCTTC
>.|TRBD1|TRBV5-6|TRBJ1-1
CASSPGTGGGMNTEAFF
TGTGCCAGCAGCCCCGGGACAGGGGGGGGCATGAACACTGAAGCTTTCTTT
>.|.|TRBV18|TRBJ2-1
CASSPQGPTLYNEQFF
TGTGCCAGCTCACCACAGGGGCCCACACTCTACAATGAGCAGTTCTTC
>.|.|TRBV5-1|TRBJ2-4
CASSPGWRGDTKNIQYF
TGCGCCAGCAGCCCGGGGTGGCGGGGAGACACCAAAAACATTCAGTACTTC
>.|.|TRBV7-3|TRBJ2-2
CASSLERSGGELFF
TGTGCCAGCAGCTTGGAGCGGTCAGGCGGGGAGCTGTTTTTT
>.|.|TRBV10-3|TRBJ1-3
CAISGGVSQSGNTIYF
TGTGCCATCAGTGGGGGGGTCTCCCAATCTGGAAACACCATATATTTT
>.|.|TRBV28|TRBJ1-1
CASSLVRTEAFF
TGTGCCAGCAGTTTAGTGAGGACTGAAGCTTTCTTT
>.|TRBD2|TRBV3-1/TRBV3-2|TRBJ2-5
CASSHGGWTSGSAGPQETQYF
TGTGCCAGCAGCCACGGGGGCTGGACTAGCGGGAGTGCCGGGCCCCAAGAGACCCAGTACTTC
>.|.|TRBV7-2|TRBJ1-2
CASSPHREWGYTF
TGTGCCAGCAGCCCCCATCGGGAGTGGGGCTACACCTTC
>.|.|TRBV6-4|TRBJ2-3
CASSDYQGSDTQYF
TGTGCCAGCAGTGACTACCAGGGGTCAGATACGCAGTATTTT
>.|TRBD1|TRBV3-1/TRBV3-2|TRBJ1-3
CASSPRTGGNTIYF
TGTGCCAGCAGCCCGAGGACAGGGGGAAACACCATATATTTT